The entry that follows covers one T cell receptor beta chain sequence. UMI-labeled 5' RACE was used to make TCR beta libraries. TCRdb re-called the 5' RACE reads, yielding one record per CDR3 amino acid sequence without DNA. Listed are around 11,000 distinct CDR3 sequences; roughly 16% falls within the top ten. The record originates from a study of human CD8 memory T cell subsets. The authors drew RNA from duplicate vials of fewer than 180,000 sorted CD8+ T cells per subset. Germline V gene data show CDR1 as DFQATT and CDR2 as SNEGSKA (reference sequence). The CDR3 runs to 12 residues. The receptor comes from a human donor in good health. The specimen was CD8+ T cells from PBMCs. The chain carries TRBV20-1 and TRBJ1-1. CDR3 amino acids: CSASLGNTEAFF.